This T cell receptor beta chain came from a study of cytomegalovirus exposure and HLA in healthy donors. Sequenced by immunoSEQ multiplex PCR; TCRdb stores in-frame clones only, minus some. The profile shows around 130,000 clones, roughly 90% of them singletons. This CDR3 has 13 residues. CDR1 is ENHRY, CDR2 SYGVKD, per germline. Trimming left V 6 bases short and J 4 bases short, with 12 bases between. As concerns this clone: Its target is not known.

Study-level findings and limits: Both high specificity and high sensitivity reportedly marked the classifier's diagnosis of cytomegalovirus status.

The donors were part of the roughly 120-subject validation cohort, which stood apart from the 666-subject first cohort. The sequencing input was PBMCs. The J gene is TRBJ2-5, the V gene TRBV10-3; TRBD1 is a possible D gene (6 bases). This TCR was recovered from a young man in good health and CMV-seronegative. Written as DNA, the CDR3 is TGTGCCATCAGGACGGGACAACGAGAGACCCAGTACTTC. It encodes CAIRTGQRETQYF.